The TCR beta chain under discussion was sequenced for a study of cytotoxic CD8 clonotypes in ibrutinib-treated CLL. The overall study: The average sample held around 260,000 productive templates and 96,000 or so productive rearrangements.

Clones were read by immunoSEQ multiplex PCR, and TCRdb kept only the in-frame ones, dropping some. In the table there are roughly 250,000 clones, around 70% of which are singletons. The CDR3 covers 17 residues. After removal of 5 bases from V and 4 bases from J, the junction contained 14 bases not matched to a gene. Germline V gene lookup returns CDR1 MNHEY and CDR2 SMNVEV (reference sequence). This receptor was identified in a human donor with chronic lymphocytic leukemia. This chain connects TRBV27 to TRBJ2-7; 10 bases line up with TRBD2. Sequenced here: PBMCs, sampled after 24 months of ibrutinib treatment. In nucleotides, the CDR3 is TGTGCCAGCAGTCTGCTCCCCAGCGGGAGGGCCCCATACGAGCAGTACTTC. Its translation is CASSLLPSGRAPYEQYF.